Sequencing of this T cell receptor (beta chain) was carried out in a study of blood T cell repertoires in COVID-19. Generated by immunoSEQ multiplex PCR, the TCRdb table keeps only in-frame clones and is missing some. The sample has around 250,000 clones, approximately 89% seen once; the top ten hold approximately 1.2%. The J segment lost 2 bases and the V segment lost 6 bases, leaving 6 bases of the junction unmatched. CDR3 size: 15 residues. Germline-derived CDR1 and CDR2 are SEHNR and FQNEAQ (reference sequence). The gene calls are TRBV7-9 and TRBJ2-3; TRBD1 agrees at 9 bases. The sample comprised PBMCs or T cells enriched from blood (not recorded which). The sequence was collected from a woman aged 40 to 49 with acute COVID-19. The DNA for the CDR3 is TGTGCCAGCAGTGGGACAGGGCTTTCCACAGATACGCAGTATTTT. This codes for CASSGTGLSTDTQYF.